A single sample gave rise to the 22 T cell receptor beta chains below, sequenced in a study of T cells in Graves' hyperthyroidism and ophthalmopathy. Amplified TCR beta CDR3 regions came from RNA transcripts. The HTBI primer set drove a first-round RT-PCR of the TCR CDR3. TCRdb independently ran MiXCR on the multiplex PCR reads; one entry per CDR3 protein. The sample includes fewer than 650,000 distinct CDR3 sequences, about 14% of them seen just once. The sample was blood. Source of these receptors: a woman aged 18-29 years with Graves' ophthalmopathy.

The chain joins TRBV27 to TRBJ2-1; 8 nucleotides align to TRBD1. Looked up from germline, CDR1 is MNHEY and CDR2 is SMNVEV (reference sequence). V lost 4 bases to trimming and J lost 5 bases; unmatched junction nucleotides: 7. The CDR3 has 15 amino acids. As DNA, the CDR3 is TGTGCCAGCAGTTACCGGACAGGGCGGCACAATGAGCAGTTCTTC. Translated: CASSYRTGRHNEQFF.

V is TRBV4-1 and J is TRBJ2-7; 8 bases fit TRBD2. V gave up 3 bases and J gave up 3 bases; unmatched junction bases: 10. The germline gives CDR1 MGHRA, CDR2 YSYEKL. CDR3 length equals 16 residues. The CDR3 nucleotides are TGCGCCAGCAGCCAGGTTAGCGGGACCTTTTTCTACGAGCAGTACTTC. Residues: CASSQVSGTFFYEQYF.

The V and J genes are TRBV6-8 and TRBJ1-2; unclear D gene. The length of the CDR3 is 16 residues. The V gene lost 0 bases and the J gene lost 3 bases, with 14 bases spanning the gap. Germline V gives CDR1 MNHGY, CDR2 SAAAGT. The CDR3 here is CASSYSMGRRDYGYTF. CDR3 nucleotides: TGTGCCAGCAGTTACTCGATGGGCAGGCGCGACTATGGCTACACCTTC.

CDR3 sequence reads: CASSPLDSSNTGELFF. The CDR3 DNA reads as TGTGCCAGCAGCCCTTTGGACAGCTCGAACACCGGGGAGCTGTTTTTT. This chain joins TRBV4-2 and TRBJ2-2, with D tentatively TRBD1 (6 bases). The CDR3 loop spans 16 amino acids. V lost 4 bases, J lost 0 bases, and 12 bases lay in between. The V gene's germline CDR1 is LGHNA and CDR2 YNFKEQ.

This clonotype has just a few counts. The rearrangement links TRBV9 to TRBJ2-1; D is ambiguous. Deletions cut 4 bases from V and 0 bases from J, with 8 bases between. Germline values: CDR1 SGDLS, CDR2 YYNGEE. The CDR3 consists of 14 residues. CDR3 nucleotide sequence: TGTGCCAGCAGCCCCTGGGGCTCCTACAATGAGCAGTTCTTC. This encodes CASSPWGSYNEQFF.

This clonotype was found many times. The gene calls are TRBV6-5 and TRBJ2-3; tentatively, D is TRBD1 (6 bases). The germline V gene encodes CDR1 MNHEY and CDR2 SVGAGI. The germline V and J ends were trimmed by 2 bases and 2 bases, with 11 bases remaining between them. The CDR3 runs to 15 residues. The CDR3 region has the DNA TGTGCCAGCAGTTACCAAACAGGGTTCACAGATACGCAGTATTTT. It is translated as CASSYQTGFTDTQYF.

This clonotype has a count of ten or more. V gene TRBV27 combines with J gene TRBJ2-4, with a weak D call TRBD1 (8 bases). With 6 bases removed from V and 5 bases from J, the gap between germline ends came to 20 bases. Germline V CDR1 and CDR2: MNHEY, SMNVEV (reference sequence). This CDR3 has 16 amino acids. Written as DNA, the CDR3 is TGTGCCAGCAGCCCACTCGACAGGGGAGGGGAAAACATTCAGTACTTC. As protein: CASSPLDRGGENIQYF.

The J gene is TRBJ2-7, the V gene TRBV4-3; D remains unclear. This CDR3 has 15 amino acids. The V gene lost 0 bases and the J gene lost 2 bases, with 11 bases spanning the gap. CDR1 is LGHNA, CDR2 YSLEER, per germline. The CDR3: CASSQDRGTTYEQYF. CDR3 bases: TGCGCCAGCAGCCAAGATCGAGGCACGACCTACGAGCAGTACTTC.

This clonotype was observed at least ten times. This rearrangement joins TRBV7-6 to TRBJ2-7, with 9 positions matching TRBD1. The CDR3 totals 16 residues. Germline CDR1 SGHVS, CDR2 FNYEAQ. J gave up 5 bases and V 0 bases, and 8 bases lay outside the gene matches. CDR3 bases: TGTGCCAGCAGCTTAGCGGACGGACAGGGGCTACACGAGCAGTACTTC. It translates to CASSLADGQGLHEQYF.

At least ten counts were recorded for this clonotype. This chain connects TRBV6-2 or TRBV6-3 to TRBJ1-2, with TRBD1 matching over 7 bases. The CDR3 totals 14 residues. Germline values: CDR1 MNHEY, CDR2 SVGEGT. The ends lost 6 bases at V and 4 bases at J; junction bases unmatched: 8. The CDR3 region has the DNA TGTGCCAGCAGGAGCCCGACAGGGTTCTATGGCTACACCTTC. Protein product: CASRSPTGFYGYTF.

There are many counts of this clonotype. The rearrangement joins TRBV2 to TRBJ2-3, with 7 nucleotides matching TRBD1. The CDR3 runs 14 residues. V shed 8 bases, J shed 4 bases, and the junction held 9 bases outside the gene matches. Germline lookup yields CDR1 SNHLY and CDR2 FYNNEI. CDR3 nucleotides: TGTGCCAGCGGAAGTATAGGGGGCGCAGATACGCAGTATTTT. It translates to CASGSIGGADTQYF.

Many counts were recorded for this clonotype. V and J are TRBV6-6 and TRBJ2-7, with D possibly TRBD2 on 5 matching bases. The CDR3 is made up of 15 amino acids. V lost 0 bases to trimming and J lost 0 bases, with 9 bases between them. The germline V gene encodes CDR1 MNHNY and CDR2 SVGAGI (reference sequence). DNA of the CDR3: TGTGCCAGCAGTTACTCAGCGGAGAGCTCCTACGAGCAGTACTTC. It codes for CASSYSAESSYEQYF.

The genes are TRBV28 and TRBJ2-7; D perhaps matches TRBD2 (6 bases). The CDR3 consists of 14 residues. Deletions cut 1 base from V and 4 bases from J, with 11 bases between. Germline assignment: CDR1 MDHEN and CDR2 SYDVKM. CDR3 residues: CASSLSGTPYEQYF. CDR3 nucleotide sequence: TGTGCCAGCAGTTTATCCGGGACTCCATACGAGCAGTACTTC.

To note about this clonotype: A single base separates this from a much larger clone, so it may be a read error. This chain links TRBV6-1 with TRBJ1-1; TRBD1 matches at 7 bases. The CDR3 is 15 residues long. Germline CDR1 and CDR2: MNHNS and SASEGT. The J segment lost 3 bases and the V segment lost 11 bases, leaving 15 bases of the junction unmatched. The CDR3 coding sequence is TGTGCCGCCTCGCCCCCGACAGGGTGGGACACTGAAGCTTTCTTT. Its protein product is CAASPPTGWDTEAFF.

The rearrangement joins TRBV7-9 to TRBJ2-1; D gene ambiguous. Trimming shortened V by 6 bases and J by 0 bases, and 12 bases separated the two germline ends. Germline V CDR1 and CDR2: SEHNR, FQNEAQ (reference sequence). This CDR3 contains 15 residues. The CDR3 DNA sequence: TGTGCCAGCAGTGGCGGAGAGAGCTCCTACAATGAGCAGTTCTTC. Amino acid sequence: CASSGGESSYNEQFF.

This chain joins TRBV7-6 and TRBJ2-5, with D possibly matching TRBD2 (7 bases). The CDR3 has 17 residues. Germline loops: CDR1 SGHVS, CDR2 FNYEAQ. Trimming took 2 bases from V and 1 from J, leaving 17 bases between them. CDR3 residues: CASSLTPRGGAQETQYF. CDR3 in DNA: TGTGCCAGCAGCTTAACCCCAAGGGGGGGGGCCCAAGAGACCCAGTACTTC.

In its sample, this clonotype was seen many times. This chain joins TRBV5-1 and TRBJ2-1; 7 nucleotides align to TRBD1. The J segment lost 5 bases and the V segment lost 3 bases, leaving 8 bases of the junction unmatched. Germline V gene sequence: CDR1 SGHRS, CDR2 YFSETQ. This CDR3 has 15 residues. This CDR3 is CASSSLRGTDNEQFF. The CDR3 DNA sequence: TGCGCCAGCAGCTCCCTTAGGGGGACAGACAATGAGCAGTTCTTC.

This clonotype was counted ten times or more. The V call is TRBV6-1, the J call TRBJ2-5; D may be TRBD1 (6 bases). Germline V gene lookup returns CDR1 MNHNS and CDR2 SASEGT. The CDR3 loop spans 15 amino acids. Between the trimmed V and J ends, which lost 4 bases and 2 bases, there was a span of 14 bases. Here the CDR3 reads CASSVSSGTQETQYF. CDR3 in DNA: TGTGCCAGCAGTGTCTCCTCCGGGACACAAGAGACCCAGTACTTC.

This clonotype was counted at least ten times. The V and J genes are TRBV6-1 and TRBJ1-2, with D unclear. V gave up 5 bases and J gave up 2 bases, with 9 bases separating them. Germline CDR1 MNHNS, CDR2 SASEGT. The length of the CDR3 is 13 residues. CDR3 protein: CASSSGSNYGYTF. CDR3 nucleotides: TGTGCCAGCAGTTCCGGGTCGAACTATGGCTACACCTTC.

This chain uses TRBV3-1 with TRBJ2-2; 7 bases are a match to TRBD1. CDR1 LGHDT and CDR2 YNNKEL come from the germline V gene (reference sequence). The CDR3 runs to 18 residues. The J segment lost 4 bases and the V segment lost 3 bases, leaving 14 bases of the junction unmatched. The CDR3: CASSQDLDRAILTGELFF. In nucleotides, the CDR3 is TGTGCCAGCAGCCAGGATCTAGACAGGGCTATACTCACCGGGGAGCTGTTTTTT.

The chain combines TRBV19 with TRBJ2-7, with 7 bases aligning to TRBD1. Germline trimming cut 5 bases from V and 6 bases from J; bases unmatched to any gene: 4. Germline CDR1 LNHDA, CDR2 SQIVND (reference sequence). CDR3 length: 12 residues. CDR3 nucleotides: TGTGCCAGTAGTTGGGCAGGGGGCGAGCAGTACTTC. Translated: CASSWAGGEQYF.

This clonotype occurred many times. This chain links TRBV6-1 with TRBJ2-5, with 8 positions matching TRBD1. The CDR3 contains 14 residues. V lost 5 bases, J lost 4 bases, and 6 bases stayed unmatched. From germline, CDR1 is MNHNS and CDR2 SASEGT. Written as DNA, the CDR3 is TGTGCCAGCAGTTGGACAGGGCGTCCAGAGACCCAGTACTTC. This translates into CASSWTGRPETQYF.